The next 8 T cell receptor beta chains were all read from a single sample in a study of graft-versus-host responses after intestinal transplantation. Assay: immunoSEQ multiplex PCR; the TCRdb copy retains only in-frame clones and omits some. The data hold 77,000 or so clones, with approximately 90% observed a single time. Sequenced here: PBMCs, sampled 98 days after intestinal transplantation. These receptors originate from a human patient who received an intestinal transplant, so some T cells may come from the graft donor.

This chain uses TRBV7-9 with TRBJ2-1; D is unresolved. CDR1 is SEHNR and CDR2 is FQNEAQ in the germline V gene (reference sequence). Trimming removed 4 bases from V and 6 bases from J, with 19 bases in between. The CDR3 is made up of 16 amino acids. In DNA, the CDR3 is TGTGCCAGCAGCTGGACCGGGCTAAACGGACCCAATGAGCAGTTCTTC. Translation gives CASSWTGLNGPNEQFF. The full variable domain, completed using reference TRBV7-9 and TRBJ2-1, is DTGVSQNPRHKITKRGQNVTFRCDPISEHNRLYWYRQTLGQGPEFLTYFQNEAQLEKSRLLSDRFSAERPKGSFSTLEIQRTEQGDSAMYLCASSWTGLNGPNEQFFGPGTRLTVL.

J is TRBJ2-1 and V is TRBV9; 7 bases are a match to TRBD2. CDR1 is SGDLS and CDR2 is YYNGEE in the germline V gene. J was trimmed by 3 bases and V by 1 base; bases with no gene match: 1. This CDR3 has 14 amino acids. The CDR3 protein is CASSVLAVYNEQFF. The CDR3 bases are TGTGCCAGCAGCGTACTAGCGGTCTACAATGAGCAGTTCTTC.

The chain couples TRBV5-1 to TRBJ1-2; D possibly corresponds to TRBD1 (5 bases). This CDR3 region has 14 residues. CDR1 and CDR2 from the germline V gene are SGHRS and YFSETQ. V shed 4 bases and J shed 4 bases, with 14 bases lying between them. The chain's CDR3 is CASSLLTGAYGYTF. The CDR3 region has the DNA TGCGCCAGCAGCCTCCTCACAGGCGCCTATGGCTACACCTTC.

The chain has TRBV2 and TRBJ1-1, with 8 bases identical to TRBD1. Germline assignment: CDR1 SNHLY and CDR2 FYNNEI. The V gene end was trimmed by 4 bases and the J gene end by 0 bases; junction bases not matched to a gene: 4. This CDR3 is 15 amino acids long. CDR3 in amino acids: CASSARTGMNTEAFF. The CDR3 nucleotides read TGTGCCAGCAGTGCAAGGACAGGGATGAACACTGAAGCTTTCTTT.

The gene calls are TRBV13 and TRBJ1-3, with D perhaps matching TRBD1 (5 bases). From germline, CDR1 is PRHDT and CDR2 FYEKMQ (reference sequence). The germline V and J ends were trimmed by 5 bases and 6 bases, with 14 bases remaining between them. CDR3 length equals 14 residues. CDR3 residues: CASSRRRGPNTIYF. For the CDR3, the DNA is TGTGCCAGCAGCCGCCGGAGGGGCCCAAACACCATATATTTT.

This clone was counted only a few times. The CDR3 region has the DNA TGTGCCAGCAGTCGGGACAGTAGCAATCAGCCCCAGCATTTT. The encoded protein is CASSRDSSNQPQHF. The rearrangement uses TRBV6-6 and TRBJ1-5; 7 nucleotides match TRBD1. The germline CDR1 and CDR2 sequences are MNHNY and SVGAGI (reference sequence). CDR3 length: 14 amino acids. V lost 5 bases and J lost 0; bases outside the gene matches: 1.

The V call is TRBV11-2, the J call TRBJ1-2, with 8 bases aligning to TRBD1. With 2 bases clipped from V and 4 bases from J, the junction kept 6 bases outside the gene matches. This CDR3 is 15 amino acids long. From germline, CDR1 is SGHAT and CDR2 FQNNGV. This CDR3 is CASSLKPTGAYGYTF. CDR3 coding DNA: TGTGCCAGCAGCTTAAAGCCGACAGGGGCCTATGGCTACACCTTC.

CDR3 amino acids: CASSFQRNTIYF. In DNA form, the CDR3 reads TGTGCCAGCAGTTTCCAAAGAAACACCATATATTTT. The genes are TRBV28 and TRBJ1-3, with D unclear. CDR1 is MDHEN, CDR2 SYDVKM, per germline. The length of the CDR3 is 12 residues. Trimming removed 3 bases at V and 5 bases at J, with 5 bases between. The full variable domain, its missing parts supplied by reference TRBV28 and TRBJ1-3, is DVKVTQSSRYLVKRTGEKVFLECVQDMDHENMFWYRQDPGLGLRLIYFSYDVKMKEKGDIPEGYSVSREKKERFSLILESASTNQTSMYLCASSFQRNTIYFGEGSWLTVV.